This T cell receptor beta chain was captured in a study of blood T cells in healthy people across ages. Primed by a sample-barcoded 5' primer and a J-beta primer mix, a second PCR proceeded for 7 to 11 cycles. TCRdb used MiXCR to reprocess the 5' RACE reads, holding one entry per CDR3 protein. The sample consists of fewer than 700,000 distinct CDR3 sequences, 40% to 45% of them appearing once. Per germline, CDR1 LGHDT and CDR2 YNNKEL (reference sequence). The CDR3 sequence is 13 residues long. The V and J ends lost 0 bases and 12 bases respectively, with 14 bases between them. This clonotype was recorded only once.

This clonotype originated in an elderly man in good health. The rearrangement links TRBV3-1 to TRBJ1-2, with no clear D. Sequencing was carried out using blood. As DNA, the CDR3 is TGTGCCAGCAGCCAAGACCTGGGCGCGGGCCACACCTTC. Protein product: CASSQDLGAGHTF.